This TCR beta chain emerged from a study of T cell responses to AZD1222 COVID-19 vaccine. The wider study: Second doses at about 4 or about 12 weeks were pooled.

Germline V gene lookup returns CDR1 MNHEY and CDR2 SMNVEV (reference sequence). The CDR3 has 15 residues. Between the trimmed V and J ends, which lost 2 bases and 2 bases, there was a span of 10 bases. As concerns this clone: Its antigen remains unknown.

Overall study results and limits: Two doses of AZD1222 preceded a rise in Spike-specific TCR breadth and depth. Nearly half of the spike-specific TCRs reportedly recognize variant regions that carry no mutations.

Sequenced by immunoSEQ multiplex PCR; TCRdb stores in-frame clones only, minus some. Of fewer than 120,000 clones in the sample, roughly nine tenths were seen once. The rearrangement links TRBV27 to TRBJ2-1; D call uncertain. The sequence came from an adult in good health. The material was peripheral blood, obtained on day 0 of AZD1222 vaccination. DNA for the CDR3: TGTGCCAGCAGTTTACGGGCCGTTCCCTACAATGAGCAGTTCTTC. Amino acids: CASSLRAVPYNEQFF.